Below, 21 T cell receptor beta chains from the same sample are listed, as sequenced in a study of blood T cell repertoires in COVID-19. Produced via immunoSEQ multiplex PCR; TCRdb's table is partial and in-frame only. The top ten hold 20% to 30% of the sample, which has under 100,000 clones, 81% seen once. The sample taken for sequencing was peripheral blood. The receptor source for this set is a man older than 75 with active or convalescent COVID-19.

The J gene is TRBJ1-5, the V gene TRBV7-3; D may be TRBD1 (6 bases). Germline values: CDR1 SGHTA, CDR2 FQGTGA. The CDR3 is made up of 16 amino acids. V lost 2 bases and J 1 base, leaving 12 bases between the germline ends. The CDR3 bases are TGTGCCAGCAGCTTAGTCAGGGGAAGGAGCAATCAGCCCCAGCATTTT. It yields the protein CASSLVRGRSNQPQHF.

This chain uses TRBV5-1 with TRBJ2-3, with 7 bases identical to TRBD2. The CDR3 contains 15 residues. Germline CDR1 and CDR2: SGHRS and YFSETQ. The ends lost 1 base at V and 2 bases at J; junction bases unmatched: 4. CDR3 region: CASSLSRGTTDTQYF. As DNA, the CDR3 is TGCGCCAGCAGCTTGTCGCGGGGGACCACAGATACGCAGTATTTT.

J is TRBJ1-1 and V is TRBV5-1; D unresolved. Germline lookup yields CDR1 SGHRS and CDR2 YFSETQ. The CDR3 loop spans 12 amino acids. V gave up 7 bases and J gave up 9 bases, with 16 bases separating them. The CDR3 region has the DNA TGCGCCAGCCACACGGACCCGGGGAAAGCTTTCTTT. Protein: CASHTDPGKAFF.

This clone was found a few times. V usage is TRBV4-1 and J usage is TRBJ1-2; TRBD1 is a possible D gene (6 bases). CDR1 and CDR2 (germline): MGHRA, YSYEKL. V lost 0 bases and J lost 14, with 19 bases in between. The CDR3 spans 14 residues. For the CDR3, the DNA is TGCGCCAGCAGCCAAGAATTAGGGCGAGGGGGAGAAACCTTC. Residues: CASSQELGRGGETF.

The chain uses TRBV19 and TRBJ2-1, with a possible D match to TRBD1 (6 bases). The CDR3 consists of 15 residues. Germline CDR1 LNHDA, CDR2 SQIVND (reference sequence). V was trimmed by 7 bases and J by 7 bases, leaving 20 bases between them. The CDR3 DNA is TGTGCCAGTAAGCGGACCTCTCAGGGGTGGAATGAGCAGTTCTTC. It encodes CASKRTSQGWNEQFF.

This clone was seen only a few times. At one of its ends the junction is not consistent with the germline gene, which may arise from a read error. The V and J genes are TRBV7-7 and TRBJ1-3; tentatively, D is TRBD1 (5 bases). CDR3 length: 15 residues. Germline assignment: CDR1 SSHAT and CDR2 FNYEAQ (reference sequence). The CDR3 DNA reads as TGTGCTAGCAGCTCGGGGACTGACTCTGGAAACACCATATATTTT. Protein product: CASSSGTDSGNTIYF.

The chain has TRBV9 and TRBJ1-6; 8 bases line up with TRBD1. CDR3 size: 16 residues. The germline CDR1 and CDR2 sequences are SGDLS and YYNGEE. V shed 3 bases and J 10 bases; nucleotides not matched to a gene: 12. Here the CDR3 reads CASSAGTGPRESPLHF. The CDR3 DNA sequence: TGTGCCAGCAGCGCTGGGACAGGCCCCCGGGAGTCACCCCTCCACTTT.

The chain has TRBV24-1 and TRBJ2-1; perhaps TRBD1 as D (6 bases). The germline V gene encodes CDR1 KGHDR and CDR2 SFDVKD. This CDR3 has 13 amino acids. Trimming removed 9 bases from V and 2 bases from J, with 10 bases in between. In nucleotides, the CDR3 is TGTGCCACCGCGTCAGGGGCCTACAATGAGCAGTTCTTC. Translated, it gives CATASGAYNEQFF.

The chain links TRBV5-6 to TRBJ1-2, with 7 bases aligning to TRBD1. CDR1 and CDR2 from the germline V gene are SGHDT and YYEEEE. This CDR3 has 17 amino acids. Trimming at V came to 4 bases and at J to 4 bases, leaving 16 bases not matched to a gene. CDR3 coding DNA: TGTGCCAGCAGCCTCGGGACAGAGACAGCGCTTAGCTATGGCTACACCTTC. Its protein is CASSLGTETALSYGYTF. The full variable domain, rest sourced from reference TRBV5-6 and TRBJ1-2, is DAGVTQSPTHLIKTRGQQVTLRCSPKSGHDTVSWYQQALGQGPQFIFQYYEEEERQRGNFPDRFSGHQFPNYSSELNVNALLLGDSALYLCASSLGTETALSYGYTFGSGTRLTVV.

J is TRBJ2-1 and V is TRBV30; 16 bases are a match to TRBD2. The V and J ends lost 8 bases and 1 base, in that order; junction bases with no gene match: 8. The CDR3 totals 17 residues. The germline V gene has CDR1 GTSNPN and CDR2 SVGIG (reference sequence). This chain's CDR3 is CAGPGTSGGGSYNEQFF. CDR3 DNA sequence: TGTGCCGGCCCCGGGACTAGCGGGGGGGGGTCCTACAATGAGCAGTTCTTC.

This clone was counted only a few times. This sequence joins TRBV30 and TRBJ2-5, with 10 nucleotides matching TRBD2. CDR1 is GTSNPN, CDR2 SVGIG, per germline (reference sequence). There are 13 residues in the CDR3. Trimming removed 8 bases from V and 9 bases from J; junction bases left unmatched: 12. The CDR3 bases are TGTGCCGCCGGAGCGGGGGGGAGCGGGGCCCAGTACTTC. As protein: CAAGAGGSGAQYF.

In its sample, this clone was seen a few times. The genes are TRBV5-1 and TRBJ2-2; 9 nucleotides match TRBD1. From germline, CDR1 is SGHRS and CDR2 YFSETQ. CDR3 length: 14 residues. V was clipped by 4 bases and J by 5 bases; unmatched bases: 3. The CDR3 DNA reads TGCGCCAGCAGCCGGGACAGGGTAACCGGGGAGCTGTTTTTT. Encoded protein: CASSRDRVTGELFF.

This sequence joins TRBV30 and TRBJ2-3; 10 nucleotides match TRBD2. The ends lost 0 bases at V and 2 bases at J; junction bases unmatched: 5. This CDR3 contains 16 residues. Germline CDR1 reads GTSNPN; CDR2 reads SVGIG (reference sequence). The CDR3 region is CAWSVKAGGYTDTQYF. CDR3 sequence (DNA): TGTGCCTGGAGTGTCAAAGCGGGGGGGTACACAGATACGCAGTATTTT.

The chain carries TRBV19 and TRBJ1-1; 7 positions match TRBD1. Germline-derived CDR1 and CDR2 are LNHDA and SQIVND (reference sequence). The ends lost 5 bases at V and 3 bases at J; junction bases unmatched: 3. The CDR3 spans 13 residues. CDR3 sequence (DNA): TGTGCCAGTAGTCCAACAGGGGACACTGAAGCTTTCTTT. Amino acid sequence: CASSPTGDTEAFF.

There are a few counts of this clone. J is TRBJ2-2 and V is TRBV10-1; 8 nucleotides match TRBD2. Losses at the gene ends were 7 bases for V and 3 bases for J; bases not matched to a gene: 4. The CDR3 has 14 residues. Germline lookup yields CDR1 WNHNN and CDR2 SYGVQD (reference sequence). This chain's CDR3 is CASKPAGDTGELFF. CDR3 sequence (DNA): TGCGCCAGCAAGCCAGCGGGGGACACCGGGGAGCTGTTTTTT.

The chain has TRBV25-1 and TRBJ1-6; D is unclear. V lost 5 bases and J 6 bases, leaving 11 bases between the germline ends. The CDR3 has 14 residues. In germline, CDR1 is MGHDK, CDR2 SYGVNS. CDR3 amino acids: CASSINSGNSPLHF. DNA for the CDR3: TGTGCCAGCAGTATTAACAGTGGTAATTCACCCCTCCACTTT.

In its sample, this clone was seen a few times. The chain combines TRBV19 with TRBJ1-2; weak D call: TRBD1 (5 bases). There are 13 residues in the CDR3. Germline V gives CDR1 LNHDA, CDR2 SQIVND (reference sequence). V dropped 5 bases and J dropped 8 bases, with 15 bases sitting between them. The CDR3 DNA sequence: TGTGCCAGTAGTCCTGTGACAGACTTAGGCTACACCTTC. As protein: CASSPVTDLGYTF.

This chain uses TRBV24-1 with TRBJ2-5; 8 positions agree with TRBD2. This CDR3 contains 13 residues. V gave up 9 bases and J gave up 2 bases; unmatched junction bases: 4. Germline V gives CDR1 KGHDR, CDR2 SFDVKD. CDR3: CATRAGGQETQYF. DNA of the CDR3: TGTGCCACCCGGGCGGGGGGACAAGAGACCCAGTACTTC.

V and J are TRBV19 and TRBJ2-3, with D maybe TRBD1 (6 bases). Looked up from germline, CDR1 is LNHDA and CDR2 is SQIVND (reference sequence). The CDR3 consists of 13 residues. Trimming pared 5 bases from V and 6 bases from J, leaving 12 bases between. The DNA of the CDR3 is TGTGCCAGTAGTCCCCCAACAGGGGATACGCAGTATTTT. Translation gives CASSPPTGDTQYF.

The V and J genes are TRBV4-2 and TRBJ2-2; 9 bases match TRBD2. Germline V gene sequence: CDR1 LGHNA, CDR2 YNFKEQ. V dropped 0 bases and J dropped 6; count of bases not matched to a gene: 8. CDR3 length: 17 amino acids. DNA of the CDR3: TGTGCCAGCAGCCAAGACCGGGCTAGCGGGGCCCCCGGGGAGCTGTTTTTT. The encoded protein is CASSQDRASGAPGELFF.

The V and J genes are TRBV18 and TRBJ2-7; 7 bases line up with TRBD1. The CDR3 sequence is 13 residues long. The ends lost 5 bases at V and 6 bases at J; junction bases unmatched: 7. Per germline, CDR1 KGHSH and CDR2 LQKENI. CDR3 in amino acids: CASSAGTAGEQYF. CDR3 nucleotide sequence: TGTGCCAGCTCAGCAGGGACAGCTGGCGAGCAGTACTTC.